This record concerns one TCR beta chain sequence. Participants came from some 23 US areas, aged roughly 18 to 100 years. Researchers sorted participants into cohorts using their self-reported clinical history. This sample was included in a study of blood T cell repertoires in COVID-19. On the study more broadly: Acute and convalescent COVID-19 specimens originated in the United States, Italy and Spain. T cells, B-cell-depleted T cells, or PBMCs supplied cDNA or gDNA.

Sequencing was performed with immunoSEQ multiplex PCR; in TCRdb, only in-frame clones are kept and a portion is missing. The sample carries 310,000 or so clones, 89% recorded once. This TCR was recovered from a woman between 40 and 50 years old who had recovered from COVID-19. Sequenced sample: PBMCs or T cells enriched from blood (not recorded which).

The CDR3 is CASSEQTVNTEAFF. The CDR3 DNA is TGTGCCAGCAGTGAACAGACAGTGAACACTGAAGCTTTCTTT. The gene calls are TRBV6-1 and TRBJ1-1; the D gene is possibly TRBD1 (5 bases). The CDR3 length is 14 residues. In germline, CDR1 is MNHNS, CDR2 SASEGT. V dropped 2 bases and J dropped 0 bases, with 7 bases sitting between them.